The 2 T cell receptor beta chains reported below all come from one sample, sequenced in a study of monozygotic twins with inflammatory bowel disease. No DNA is given; TCRdb re-called the 5' RACE reads and lists each CDR3 protein once. This table lists 300,000 to 400,000 distinct CDR3 sequences. Sequenced input: blood. These receptors were obtained from a human donor with ulcerative colitis or Crohn's disease, or a healthy co-twin of an affected twin (not recorded which).

The CDR3 sequence: CATSEESMGTGELFF. J is TRBJ2-2 and V is TRBV24-1. This CDR3 has 15 amino acids. CDR1 is KGHDR and CDR2 is SFDVKD in the germline V gene.

The chain joins TRBV29-1 to TRBJ1-2; the D gene TCRdb calls, TRBD1, cannot be checked with no DNA. Germline-derived CDR1 and CDR2 are SQVTM and ANQGSEA. CDR3 length: 13 amino acids. CDR3 loop: CSVEIPTGFGYTF.